The sequence of this T cell receptor beta chain was determined in a study of beta chain features in type 1 diabetes. The sample holds a few counts of this clone. Every isolated RNA sample was fully reverse transcribed, so sequencing captured expressed TCRB transcripts. Method: immunoSEQ multiplex PCR; TCRdb's copy keeps in-frame clones and lacks some. Of hundreds of thousands of clones in the sample, more than 9.5% were seen once. Germline V lookup: CDR1 SGDLS, CDR2 YYNGEE. Trimming pared 7 bases from V and 1 base from J, leaving 13 bases between. CDR3 length: 14 residues. This receptor was taken from a woman younger than 35 in good health. V usage is TRBV9 and J usage is TRBJ2-3, with a tentative D call TRBD1 (6 bases). The specimen was naive CD4+ T cells from blood. DNA of the CDR3: TGTGCCAGCGGATTACAGGGCCGCACAGATACGCAGTATTTT. Translation gives CASGLQGRTDTQYF.